This record covers a single T cell receptor (beta chain). Its target is unknown. Regions amplified from RNA transcripts were the TCR beta CDR3 regions. Researchers ran a first-round RT-PCR on the TCR CDR3 using the HTBI primer set. TCRdb re-derived calls from the multiplex PCR reads in MiXCR, one entry per CDR3 protein. The sample lists some 570,000 distinct CDR3 sequences, under 20% seen once, with around 17% in the top ten. Thyroid ultrasound, orbital computed tomography, clinical symptoms, and serum thyroxine and TRAb underpinned diagnoses. The data originate from a study of T cells in Graves' hyperthyroidism and ophthalmopathy. Study outcomes and limitations: A model built on 13 V-J features separated ophthalmopathy from stable hyperthyroidism.

Per the germline V gene, CDR1 is SGHTA and CDR2 is FQGNSA. V was trimmed by 5 bases and J by 0 bases, leaving 17 bases between them. The CDR3 totals 17 residues. Sequences were obtained from blood. The chain uses TRBV7-2 and TRBJ1-3; possibly TRBD1 for D (5 bases). This sequence was found in a woman aged 18-29 years with Graves' ophthalmopathy. The CDR3 bases are TGTGCCAGCAGCCTAAGGCAGGGATCTAGCTCTGGAAACACCATATATTTT. Its translation is CASSLRQGSSSGNTIYF.